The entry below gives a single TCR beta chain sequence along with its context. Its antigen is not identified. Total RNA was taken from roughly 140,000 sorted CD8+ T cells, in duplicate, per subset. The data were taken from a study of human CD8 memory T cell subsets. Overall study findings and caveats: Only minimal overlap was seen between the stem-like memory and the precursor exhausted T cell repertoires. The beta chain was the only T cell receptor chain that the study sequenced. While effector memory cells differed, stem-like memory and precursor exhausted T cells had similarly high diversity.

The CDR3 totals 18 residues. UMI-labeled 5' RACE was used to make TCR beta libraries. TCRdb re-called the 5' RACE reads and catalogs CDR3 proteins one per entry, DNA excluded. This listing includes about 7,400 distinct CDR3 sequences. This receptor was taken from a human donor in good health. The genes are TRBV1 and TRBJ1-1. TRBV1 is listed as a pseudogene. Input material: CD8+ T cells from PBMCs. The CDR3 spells CTSSQDQTETPLNTEAFF.